This T cell receptor (beta chain) originates from a study of T cell clones after liver transplantation. Study-level results: A larger donor-reactive than third-party decline suggested partial antigen-specific deletion.

The junction had 6 bases not matched to a gene; V was cut back by 1 base and J by 8 bases. The germline V gene has CDR1 SGHRS and CDR2 YFSETQ. The CDR3 loop spans 14 amino acids. In its sample, this clone was seen once. Its target is unknown. Profiling relied on immunoSEQ multiplex PCR, and the TCRdb table lists in-frame clones only, not all of them. This sample carries tens of thousands of clones, 70% to 90% of them seen once, and the ten largest clones take roughly 3%. The chain couples TRBV5-1 to TRBJ1-2; 9 bases fit TRBD1. This specimen consisted of CD4+ T cells from blood, obtained at the 22-month timepoint. This clonotype originated in a human patient who received a liver transplant. Among the T cells, some may be from the graft donor. This CDR3 is CASSLTGGAGGYTF. CDR3 DNA sequence: TGCGCCAGCAGCTTGACAGGGGGCGCAGGCGGCTACACCTTC.